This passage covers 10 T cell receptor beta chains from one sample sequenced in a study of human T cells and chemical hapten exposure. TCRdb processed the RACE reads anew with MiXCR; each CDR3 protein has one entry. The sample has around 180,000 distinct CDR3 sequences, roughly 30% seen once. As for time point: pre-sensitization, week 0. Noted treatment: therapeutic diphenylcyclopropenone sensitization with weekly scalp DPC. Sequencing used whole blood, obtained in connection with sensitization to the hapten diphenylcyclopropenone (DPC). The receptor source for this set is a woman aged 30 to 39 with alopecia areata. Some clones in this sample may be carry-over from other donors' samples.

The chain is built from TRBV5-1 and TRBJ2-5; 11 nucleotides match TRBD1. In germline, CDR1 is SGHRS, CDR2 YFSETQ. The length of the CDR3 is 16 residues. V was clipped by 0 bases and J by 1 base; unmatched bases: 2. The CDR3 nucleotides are TGCGCCAGCAGCTTGGCGGGGACAGGGGGCCAAGAGACCCAGTACTTC. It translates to CASSLAGTGGQETQYF.

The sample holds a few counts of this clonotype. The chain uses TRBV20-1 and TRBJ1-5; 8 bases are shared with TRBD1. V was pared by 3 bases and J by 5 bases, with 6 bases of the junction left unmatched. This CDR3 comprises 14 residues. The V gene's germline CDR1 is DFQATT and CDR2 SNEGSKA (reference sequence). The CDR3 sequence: CSASPDREDQPQHF. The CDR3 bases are TGCAGTGCTAGTCCGGACAGGGAAGATCAGCCCCAGCATTTT.

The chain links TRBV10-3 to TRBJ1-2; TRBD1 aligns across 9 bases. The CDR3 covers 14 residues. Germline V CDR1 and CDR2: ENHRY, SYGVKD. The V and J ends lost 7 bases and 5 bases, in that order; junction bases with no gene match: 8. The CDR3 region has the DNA TGTGCCATCACCCGGGACAGGGAGGGATATGGCTACACCTTC. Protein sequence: CAITRDREGYGYTF.

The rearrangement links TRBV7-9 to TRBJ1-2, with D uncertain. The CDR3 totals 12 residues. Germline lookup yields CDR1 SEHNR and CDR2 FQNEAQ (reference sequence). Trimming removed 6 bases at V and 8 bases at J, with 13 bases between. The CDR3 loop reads CASRPDSGGYTF. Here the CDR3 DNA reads TGTGCCAGCAGACCCGATTCGGGCGGCTACACCTTC.

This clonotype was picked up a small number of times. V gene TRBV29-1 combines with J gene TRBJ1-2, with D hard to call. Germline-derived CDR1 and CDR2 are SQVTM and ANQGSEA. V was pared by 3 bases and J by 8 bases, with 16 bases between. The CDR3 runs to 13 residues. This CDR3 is CSVDFVGMGGYTF. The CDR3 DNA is TGCAGCGTTGATTTCGTGGGGATGGGGGGCTACACCTTC.

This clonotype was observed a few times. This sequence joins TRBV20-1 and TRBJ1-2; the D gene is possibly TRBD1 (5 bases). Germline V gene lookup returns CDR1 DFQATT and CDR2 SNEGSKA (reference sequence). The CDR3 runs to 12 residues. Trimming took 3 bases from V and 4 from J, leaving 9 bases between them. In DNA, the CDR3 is TGCAGTGCTAGCGGGGGTGTCTATGGCTACACCTTC. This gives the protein CSASGGVYGYTF.

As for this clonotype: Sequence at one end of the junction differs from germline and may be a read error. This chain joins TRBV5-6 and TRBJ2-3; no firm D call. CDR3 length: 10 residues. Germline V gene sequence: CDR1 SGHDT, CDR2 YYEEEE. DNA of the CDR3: TGTGCCAGCAGCTTTGGAAATAGATTATTT. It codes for CASSFGNRLF.

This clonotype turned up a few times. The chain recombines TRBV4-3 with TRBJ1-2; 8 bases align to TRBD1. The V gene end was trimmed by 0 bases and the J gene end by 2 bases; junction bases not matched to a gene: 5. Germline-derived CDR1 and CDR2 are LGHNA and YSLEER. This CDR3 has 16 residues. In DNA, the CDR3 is TGCGCCAGCAGCCAAGAGCAGGGGGCTGTGAACTATGGCTACACCTTC. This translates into CASSQEQGAVNYGYTF.

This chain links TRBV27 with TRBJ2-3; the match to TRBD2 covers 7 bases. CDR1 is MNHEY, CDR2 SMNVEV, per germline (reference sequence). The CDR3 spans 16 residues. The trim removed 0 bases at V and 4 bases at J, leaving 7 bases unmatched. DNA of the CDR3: TGTGCCAGCAGTTTATCCCCGGGGGGTTACCCAGATACGCAGTATTTT. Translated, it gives CASSLSPGGYPDTQYF.

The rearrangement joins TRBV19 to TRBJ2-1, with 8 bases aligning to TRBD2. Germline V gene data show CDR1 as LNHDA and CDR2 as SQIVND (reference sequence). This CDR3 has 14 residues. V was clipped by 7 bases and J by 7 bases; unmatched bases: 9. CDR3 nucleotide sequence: TGTGCCAGTACCCCCCCGGGGGGGCCTAATGAGCAGTTCTTC. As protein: CASTPPGGPNEQFF.